This is a list of T cell receptor beta chains from one sample in a study of STAT5B mutations in CD4+ large granular lymphocyte leukemia. Measured with immunoSEQ multiplex PCR; TCRdb has only the in-frame clones, and not every one. The table has approximately 35,000 clones, less than 85% seen once. Sequencing used CD4+ T cells from blood buffy coats. Every receptor here comes from a human donor in good health. Each CDR3 is given with its conserved first and last residue. Fields, in order: V gene, J gene, D gene, clone size, CDR3 protein, CDR3 DNA. A D gene is named only where the DNA matches it firmly. Size is stated for part of the rows, as once, few or many counts, or as a class when the clone is expanded.

V: TRBV5-6
J: TRBJ2-3
D: NA
size: NA
CDR3: CASSYGASTDTQYF
DNA: TGTGCCAGCAGCTACGGGGCCTCCACAGATACGCAGTATTTT

V: TRBV7-9
J: TRBJ2-3
D: TRBD2
size: NA
CDR3: CASSRGTSGGGDTQYF
DNA: TGTGCCAGCAGCCGAGGGACTAGCGGGGGGGGAGATACGCAGTATTTT

V: TRBV18
J: TRBJ2-7
D: NA
size: NA
CDR3: CASSPVSGEQYF
DNA: TGTGCCAGCTCACCCGTTTCGGGCGAGCAGTACTTC

V: TRBV18
J: TRBJ1-1
D: NA
size: NA
CDR3: CASSPMGPGGEAFF
DNA: TGTGCCAGCTCACCCATGGGCCCCGGTGGGGAAGCTTTCTTT

V: TRBV18
J: TRBJ2-2
D: TRBD2
size: NA
CDR3: CASSPTLAGGTTGELFF
DNA: TGTGCCAGCTCACCGACGCTAGCGGGGGGCACCACCGGGGAGCTGTTTTTT

V: TRBV2
J: TRBJ1-5
D: TRBD1
size: few
CDR3: CASSGEMGQGGQPQHF
DNA: TGTGCCAGCAGCGGCGAGATGGGACAGGGCGGTCAGCCCCAGCATTTT

V: TRBV6-6
J: TRBJ1-4
D: NA
size: NA
CDR3: CASSPRGTVNEKLFF
DNA: TGTGCCAGCAGTCCTCGTGGGACGGTTAATGAAAAACTGTTTTTT

V: TRBV2
J: TRBJ2-2
D: NA
size: NA
CDR3: CAGSGNTGELFF
DNA: TGTGCCGGCTCGGGTAACACCGGGGAGCTGTTTTTT

V: TRBV2
J: TRBJ2-2
D: TRBD2
size: NA
CDR3: CASRRLAGATNTGELFF
DNA: TGTGCCAGCAGAAGACTAGCGGGAGCCACGAACACCGGGGAGCTGTTTTTT

V: TRBV6-1
J: TRBJ1-1
D: TRBD1
size: NA
CDR3: CASSRQGNTEAFF
DNA: TGTGCCAGCAGTAGACAGGGAAATACTGAAGCTTTCTTT

V: TRBV7-9
J: TRBJ1-5
D: NA
size: NA
CDR3: CASSQRGDQPQHF
DNA: TGTGCCAGCAGCCAGAGGGGGGATCAGCCCCAGCATTTT

V: TRBV4-2
J: TRBJ2-7
D: NA
size: once
CDR3: CASSPFLGETSSYEQYF
DNA: TGTGCCAGCAGCCCCTTCCTCGGGGAGACCTCCTCCTACGAGCAGTACTTC

V: TRBV9
J: TRBJ2-3
D: TRBD2
size: NA
CDR3: CASSGARTSGRVNQNTQYF
DNA: TGTGCCAGCAGCGGAGCAAGGACTAGCGGGAGGGTAAATCAAAATACGCAGTATTTT

V: TRBV20-1
J: TRBJ1-3
D: NA
size: NA
CDR3: CSALVQNTIYF
DNA: TGCAGTGCCCTGGTGCAGAACACCATATATTTT

V: TRBV27
J: TRBJ1-2
D: NA
size: NA
CDR3: CASSNLGGANYGYTF
DNA: TGTGCCAGCAGTAACCTCGGGGGGGCCAACTATGGCTACACCTTC

V: TRBV1
J: TRBJ2-1
D: NA
size: NA
CDR3: CTSSQGTSAGGEQFF
DNA: TGCACCAGCAGCCAAGGGACTAGCGCGGGAGGAGAGCAGTTCTTC

V: TRBV18
J: TRBJ1-1
D: TRBD1
size: NA
CDR3: CASSPGTAGTEAFF
DNA: TGTGCCAGCTCACCTGGGACAGCCGGCACTGAAGCTTTCTTT

V: TRBV7-8
J: TRBJ1-2
D: NA
size: NA
CDR3: CASSLALRGYTF
DNA: TGTGCCAGCAGCTTAGCGCTCCGGGGCTACACCTTC

V: TRBV7-6
J: TRBJ1-1
D: TRBD1
size: NA
CDR3: CASSFNRGNTEAFF
DNA: TGTGCCAGCAGTTTTAACAGGGGAAACACTGAAGCTTTCTTT

V: TRBV21-1
J: TRBJ1-2
D: NA
size: NA
CDR3: CASSLRSYGYTF
DNA: TGTGCCAGCTCACTCAGAAGTTATGGCTACACCTTC

V: TRBV2
J: TRBJ1-5
D: NA
size: NA
CDR3: CASSPAGVQPQHF
DNA: TGTGCCAGCAGCCCGGCCGGGGTTCAGCCCCAGCATTTT

V: TRBV2
J: TRBJ1-6
D: NA
size: few
CDR3: CASWSQAANSPLHF
DNA: TGTGCCAGCTGGAGTCAGGCGGCGAATTCACCCCTCCACTTT

V: TRBV7-2
J: TRBJ2-1
D: TRBD2
size: NA
CDR3: CASSSNIKRGGINDEQFF
DNA: TGTGCCAGCAGCTCGAACATAAAGCGGGGGGGAATCAATGATGAGCAGTTCTTC

V: TRBV19
J: TRBJ2-5
D: TRBD2
size: NA
CDR3: CASSIRFQAGGGETQYF
DNA: TGTGCCAGTAGTATCCGTTTCCAAGCGGGAGGGGGTGAGACCCAGTACTTC

V: TRBV21-1
J: TRBJ2-1
D: NA
size: NA
CDR3: CASSKGRGTISYNEQFF
DNA: TGTGCCAGCAGCAAAGGCCGCGGGACAATCTCCTACAATGAGCAGTTCTTC

V: TRBV18
J: TRBJ2-1
D: TRBD2
size: NA
CDR3: CASSPPPSGRAAYNEQFF
DNA: TGTGCCAGCTCACCACCCCCTAGCGGGAGGGCCGCCTACAATGAGCAGTTCTTC

V: TRBV7-8
J: TRBJ2-4
D: NA
size: once
CDR3: CASSSRSELKNIQYF
DNA: TGTGCCAGCAGCTCCCGTAGTGAGCTAAAAAACATTCAGTACTTC

V: TRBV5-1
J: TRBJ2-7
D: NA
size: NA
CDR3: CASRGHYEQYF
DNA: TGCGCCAGCAGAGGTCACTACGAGCAGTACTTC